Following are 16 T cell receptor beta chains from one sample sequenced in a study of cytomegalovirus exposure and HLA in healthy donors. Sequencing used immunoSEQ multiplex PCR; TCRdb keeps in-frame clones, though not all of them. This table holds tens of thousands of clones, roughly 92% found once. Sequencing was performed on PBMCs. These receptors all come from a man aged 18 to 29 in good health and CMV-seropositive.

This sequence joins TRBV18 and TRBJ1-5, with 9 bases fitting TRBD1. The CDR3 contains 19 residues. The V and J ends lost 0 bases and 0 bases, in that order; junction bases with no gene match: 9. The germline CDR1 and CDR2 sequences are KGHSH and LQKENI. The CDR3 here is CASSPPRTGAGISNQPQHF. For the CDR3, the DNA is TGTGCCAGCTCACCACCGAGGACAGGGGCCGGCATTAGCAATCAGCCCCAGCATTTT.

This chain connects TRBV29-1 to TRBJ1-1; 10 positions match TRBD1. The trim removed 3 bases at V and 1 base at J, leaving 11 bases unmatched. CDR1 SQVTM and CDR2 ANQGSEA come from the germline V gene. The CDR3 covers 17 residues. The DNA of the CDR3 is TGCAGCGTTGACAGTTTTTGGGGACAGGGGCAGAACACTGAAGCTTTCTTT. Its translation is CSVDSFWGQGQNTEAFF.

The J gene is TRBJ2-3, the V gene TRBV27; D may be TRBD1 (5 bases). V lost 5 bases and J lost 6, with 9 bases in between. The CDR3 length is 12 residues. The V gene's germline CDR1 is MNHEY and CDR2 SMNVEV (reference sequence). CDR3 bases: TGTGCCAGCAGTCAGGGTTTGGATACGCAGTATTTT. Translated, it gives CASSQGLDTQYF.

This rearrangement joins TRBV28 to TRBJ2-5, with 12 positions matching TRBD1. Germline assignment: CDR1 MDHEN and CDR2 SYDVKM. The ends lost 10 bases at V and 7 bases at J; junction bases unmatched: 10. The CDR3 is 14 amino acids. For the CDR3, the DNA is TGTGCCACCCAACCGGGACAGGGGGCATGGACCCAGTACTTC. This sequence encodes CATQPGQGAWTQYF.

The chain has TRBV6-1 and TRBJ1-5; TRBD1 matches at 9 bases. This CDR3 comprises 15 residues. Trimming cost V 5 bases and J 6 bases; bases outside gene matches: 8. Germline loops: CDR1 MNHNS, CDR2 SASEGT. The CDR3 DNA reads TGTGCCAGCAGTAAAGGGGACAGGGTCAGTCAGCCCCAGCATTTT. Protein product: CASSKGDRVSQPQHF.

This clone turned up a few times. The rearrangement joins TRBV7-9 to TRBJ2-7, with D perhaps matching TRBD2 (5 bases). The CDR3 is 13 amino acids. CDR1 is SEHNR and CDR2 is FQNEAQ in the germline V gene (reference sequence). The V end was cut by 5 bases, the J end by 7 bases, with 15 bases between. DNA of the CDR3: TGTGCCAGCAGCGACCGGGGAGTCTGGGAGCAGTACTTC. Its protein is CASSDRGVWEQYF.

V usage is TRBV6-1 and J usage is TRBJ1-4; 7 nucleotides line up with TRBD1. V lost 2 bases and J lost 6; bases outside the gene matches: 3. Germline lookup yields CDR1 MNHNS and CDR2 SASEGT. The CDR3 covers 14 residues. In DNA, the CDR3 is TGTGCCAGCAGTGAAATGACAGGGTATGAAAAACTGTTTTTT. Protein sequence: CASSEMTGYEKLFF.

This clone appeared a single time. The genes are TRBV11-2 and TRBJ2-2; perhaps TRBD1 as D (6 bases). The V and J ends lost 0 bases and 1 base respectively, with 9 bases between them. The germline V gene encodes CDR1 SGHAT and CDR2 FQNNGV. This CDR3 contains 16 residues. Written as DNA, the CDR3 is TGTGCCAGCAGCTTAGATCAGACAGGGAACACCGGGGAGCTGTTTTTT. Translated, it gives CASSLDQTGNTGELFF.

The V and J genes are TRBV27 and TRBJ2-3; 8 bases align to TRBD1. The CDR3 extends over 16 amino acids. J gave up 5 bases and V 4 bases, and 11 bases lay outside the gene matches. The germline CDR1 and CDR2 sequences are MNHEY and SMNVEV (reference sequence). The CDR3 DNA reads TGTGCCAGCAGTTCATGGGACAGGACCTTAGGAGATACGCAGTATTTT. This sequence encodes CASSSWDRTLGDTQYF.

This clone was seen a single time. This chain links TRBV11-2 with TRBJ2-1, with TRBD2 identical over 11 bases. Germline CDR1 SGHAT, CDR2 FQNNGV. The CDR3 totals 16 residues. Trimming cost V 0 bases and J 9 bases; bases outside gene matches: 7. CDR3 sequence reads: CASSLDSLAGVSEQFF. Here the CDR3 DNA reads TGTGCCAGCAGCTTAGATTCACTAGCGGGAGTTTCTGAGCAGTTCTTC.

The chain couples TRBV19 to TRBJ1-1, with 7 bases matching TRBD1. This CDR3 has 12 residues. The ends lost 4 bases at V and 7 bases at J; junction bases unmatched: 3. Germline loops: CDR1 LNHDA, CDR2 SQIVND (reference sequence). CDR3 region: CASSTRTGEAFF. As DNA, the CDR3 is TGTGCCAGTAGTACTCGGACAGGTGAAGCTTTCTTT.

The rearrangement joins TRBV7-8 to TRBJ2-1, with TRBD1 matching over 10 bases. Germline V gene data show CDR1 as SGHVS and CDR2 as FQNEAQ. Trimming took 5 bases from V and 7 from J; bases not matched to a gene: 2. This CDR3 region has 13 residues. The CDR3: CASSRDRGNEQFF. Here the CDR3 DNA reads TGTGCCAGCAGCCGGGACAGGGGAAATGAGCAGTTCTTC. Based on the CDR3 plus reference TRBV7-8 and TRBJ2-1, the full variable domain is GAGVSQSPRYKVAKRGQDVALRCDPISGHVSLFWYQQALGQGPEFLTYFQNEAQLDKSGLPSDRFFAERPEGSVSTLKIQRTQQEDSAVYLCASSRDRGNEQFFGPGTRLTVL.

In DNA, the CDR3 is TGTGCCAGCAGGCCCGGGACAGGAGAGCAGTACTTC. Its protein product is CASRPGTGEQYF. J is TRBJ2-7 and V is TRBV6-5; 8 bases align to TRBD1. The germline gives CDR1 MNHEY, CDR2 SVGAGI. Unmatched junction bases numbered 5, after V lost 6 bases and J lost 7 bases. The CDR3 extends over 12 amino acids.

This chain connects TRBV27 to TRBJ2-1; D ambiguous. Trimming pared 1 base from V and 0 bases from J, leaving 10 bases between. Germline V gene lookup returns CDR1 MNHEY and CDR2 SMNVEV (reference sequence). There are 16 residues in the CDR3. The CDR3, as DNA: TGTGCCAGCAGTTTATTCCTACCCCCCTCCTACAATGAGCAGTTCTTC. This gives the protein CASSLFLPPSYNEQFF.

V is TRBV6-6 and J is TRBJ2-7; possible D gene TRBD2, 6 bases. CDR1 and CDR2 (germline): MNHNY, SVGAGI (reference sequence). Trimming shortened V by 5 bases and J by 4 bases, and 18 bases separated the two germline ends. This CDR3 has 15 residues. CDR3 DNA: TGTGCCAGCAGTCCAGGGACTCTATCCCGGTACGAGCAGTACTTC. It encodes CASSPGTLSRYEQYF.

This sequence joins TRBV11-2 and TRBJ2-7, with TRBD2 matching 15 bases. CDR1 SGHAT and CDR2 FQNNGV come from the germline V gene. The junction had 5 bases not matched to a gene; V was cut back by 6 bases and J by 5 bases. The CDR3 is made up of 15 amino acids. CDR3 coding DNA: TGTGCCAGCAGAGAGGGGACTAGCGGGAGGAACGAGCAGTACTTC. Protein sequence: CASREGTSGRNEQYF.